This entry describes one TCR beta chain. These data come from a study of blood T cell repertoires in COVID-19. In the study overall: Samples came from the United States, Italy and Spain, spanning acute and convalescent COVID-19. Sample material is recorded as cDNA or gDNA derived from T cells, B-cell-depleted T cells, or PBMCs.

Authors' methods: Researchers report that nucleated cell counts were estimated from reference gene primer amplification. Here immunoSEQ multiplex PCR was the method, and the copy in TCRdb shows in-frame clones only, minus some. V and J calls plus clone size are reproduced from that table; the DNA served to infer D and trimming. The repertoire consists of 250,000 to 350,000 clones, with about 88% occurring once and the leading ten covering roughly 1.6%. One Seattle source followed patients from active infection through their disease course. The sample comprised peripheral blood. This receptor was taken from a human donor with COVID-19, enrolled during active disease. The donor label of this sample is uncertain.

For the CDR3, the DNA is TGTGCCAGCAGGACAGGGGAGGATTACTCACCCCTCCACTTT. Translating it yields CASRTGEDYSPLHF. V usage is TRBV19 and J usage is TRBJ1-6; TRBD1 matches 9 bases. The CDR3 sequence is 14 residues long. The V and J ends lost 9 bases and 10 bases, in that order; junction bases with no gene match: 10. The V gene's germline CDR1 is LNHDA and CDR2 SQIVND (reference sequence). Drawing the rest from reference TRBV19 and TRBJ1-6, the complete variable domain is DGGITQSPKYLFRKEGQNVTLSCEQNLNHDAMYWYRQDPGQGLRLIYYSQIVNDFQKGDIAEGYSVSREKKESFPLTVTSAQKNPTAFYLCASRTGEDYSPLHFGNGTRLTVT.